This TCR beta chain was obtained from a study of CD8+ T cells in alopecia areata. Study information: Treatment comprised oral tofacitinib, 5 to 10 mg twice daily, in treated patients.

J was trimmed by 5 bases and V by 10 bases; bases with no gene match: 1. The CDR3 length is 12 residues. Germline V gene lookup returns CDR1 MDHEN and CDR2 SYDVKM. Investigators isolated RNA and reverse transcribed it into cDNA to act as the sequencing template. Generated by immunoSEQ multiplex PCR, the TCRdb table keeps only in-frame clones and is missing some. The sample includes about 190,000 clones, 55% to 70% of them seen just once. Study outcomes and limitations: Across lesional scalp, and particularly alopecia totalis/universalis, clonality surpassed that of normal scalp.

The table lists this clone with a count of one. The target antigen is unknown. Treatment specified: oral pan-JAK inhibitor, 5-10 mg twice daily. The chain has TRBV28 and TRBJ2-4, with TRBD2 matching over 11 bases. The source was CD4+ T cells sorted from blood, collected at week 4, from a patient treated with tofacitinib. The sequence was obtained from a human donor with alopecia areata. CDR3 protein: CATLAGENIQYF. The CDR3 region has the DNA TGTGCCACACTAGCGGGGGAAAACATTCAGTACTTC.